The present entry profiles one TCR beta chain with its context. Its specificity is unknown. This CDR3 has 15 residues. V dropped 4 bases and J dropped 5 bases, with 16 bases sitting between them. The germline gives CDR1 SGHDT, CDR2 YYEEEE. This sample was included in a study of OX40 agonist ivuxolimab in advanced cancers. Findings and caveats of the study: No determination was made of the antigen specificity of the expanded peripheral T cells.

Clones were read by immunoSEQ multiplex PCR, and TCRdb kept only the in-frame ones, dropping some. Of some 41,000 clones in the sample, around 88% were seen once. The chain carries TRBV5-6 and TRBJ1-5; the D is unclear. The sequence was collected from an adult with an advanced solid tumor such as melanoma, head and neck, liver or kidney cancer. The input for sequencing was CD4+ or CD8+ T cells sorted from blood, taken in a trial of the OX40 agonist ivuxolimab. DNA of the CDR3: TGTGCCAGCAGCCTGATGGGGAGGACTGATCAGCCCCAGCATTTT. It encodes CASSLMGRTDQPQHF.